A single sample is the source of the 19 T cell receptor beta chains below, sequenced in a study of low-dose radiotherapy and immunotherapy resistance in tumors. Time point given: before trial treatment. TRAV and TRBV primers primed cDNA for both TCRalpha and TCRbeta. A constant-region primer paired with the V-primer adapter amplified TCRs over approximately 20 PCR cycles. One entry per CDR3 protein results from TCRdb running MiXCR on the reads. The table lists 70,000 to 95,000 distinct CDR3 sequences, over 15% of them singletons, with 2.8% in the top ten. Sequenced material: PBMCs, taken before treatment. The receptor source for this set is a male donor with prostate cancer.

This clonotype was counted many times. V usage is TRBV24-1 and J usage is TRBJ2-1; D not resolved. The germline V and J ends were trimmed by 2 bases and 11 bases, with 12 bases remaining between them. The length of the CDR3 is 13 residues. CDR1 is KGHDR and CDR2 is SFDVKD in the germline V gene. CDR3 amino acids: CATSDSNLAQQFF. Here the CDR3 DNA reads TGTGCCACCAGTGATTCTAATCTCGCGCAGCAGTTCTTC.

This chain uses TRBV28 with TRBJ2-3, with 8 bases lining up with TRBD2. The CDR3 covers 15 residues. The germline V gene encodes CDR1 MDHEN and CDR2 SYDVKM. V was clipped by 6 bases and J by 1 base; unmatched bases: 6. The CDR3 nucleotides are TGTGCCAGCAGCTACACTAGCGGCCGCACAGATACGCAGTATTTT. Translated, it gives CASSYTSGRTDTQYF.

This clonotype occurred many times. V and J are TRBV4-1 and TRBJ2-3, with 9 bases matching TRBD1. CDR3 length equals 18 residues. J lost 1 base, V lost 1 base, and 9 bases had no gene match. Germline-derived CDR1 and CDR2 are MGHRA and YSYEKL. In DNA form, the CDR3 reads TGCGCCAGCAGCCAAGCAAGGACAGGGGATTCTGGCACAGATACGCAGTATTTT. This encodes CASSQARTGDSGTDTQYF.

This clonotype occurred many times. V is TRBV5-8 and J is TRBJ2-5; TRBD2 matches at 13 bases. The CDR3 contains 15 residues. CDR1 is SGHTS and CDR2 is YDEGEE in the germline V gene. The J segment lost 3 bases and the V segment lost 3 bases, leaving 2 bases of the junction unmatched. The CDR3 loop is CASSSGTSGEETQYF. CDR3 bases: TGTGCCAGCAGCTCCGGGACTAGCGGGGAAGAGACCCAGTACTTC.

This clonotype occurred many times. The rearrangement uses TRBV7-2 and TRBJ2-5; no reliable D call. Germline CDR1 and CDR2: SGHTA and FQGNSA. The CDR3 spans 11 residues. Trimming removed 3 bases from V and 5 bases from J, with 4 bases in between. CDR3 amino acids: CASSFMETQYF. DNA for the CDR3: TGTGCCAGCAGCTTCATGGAGACCCAGTACTTC.

This clonotype was seen more than once but under ten times. This chain joins TRBV5-1 and TRBJ2-2; D perhaps matches TRBD1 (5 bases). The CDR3 loop spans 15 amino acids. CDR1 is SGHRS and CDR2 is YFSETQ in the germline V gene. The V end was cut by 4 bases, the J end by 2 bases, with 12 bases between. The DNA of the CDR3 is TGCGCCAGCAGCCTGGAAGGACATAACACCGGGGAGCTGTTTTTT. It encodes CASSLEGHNTGELFF. Supplemented by reference TRBV5-1 and TRBJ2-2, the full variable domain reads KAGVTQTPRYLIKTRGQQVTLSCSPISGHRSVSWYQQTPGQGLQFLFEYFSETQRNKGNFPGRFSGRQFSNSRSEMNVSTLELGDSALYLCASSLEGHNTGELFFGEGSRLTVL.

This clonotype came up many times. J is TRBJ2-7 and V is TRBV11-2; no reliable D call. Germline V CDR1 and CDR2: SGHAT, FQNNGV. This CDR3 has 15 amino acids. Trimming took 5 bases from V and 1 from J, leaving 15 bases between them. CDR3 coding DNA: TGTGCCAGCAGCCCCCAAGGCGCGGAGTCCTACGAGCAGTACTTC. This codes for CASSPQGAESYEQYF.

This clonotype was detected many times. The chain combines TRBV11-3 with TRBJ2-1; 9 bases line up with TRBD1. Germline values: CDR1 SGHNT, CDR2 YENEEA. The CDR3 length is 17 residues. Trimming took 1 base from V and 7 from J; bases not matched to a gene: 11. DNA for the CDR3: TGTGCCAGCAGCTTAGGGGGCGGGGGACAGGGCAAGAATGAGCAGTTCTTC. Translating it yields CASSLGGGGQGKNEQFF.

This clonotype was picked up one time. This likely traces to a read error, being one base from a far larger clone. The CDR3 does not close with the conserved phenylalanine or tryptophan, likely indicating a read error. The chain is built from TRBV7-9 and TRBJ1-2; the match to TRBD1 covers 12 bases. The V gene end was trimmed by 4 bases and the J gene end by 4 bases; junction bases not matched to a gene: 4. CDR3 length equals 15 residues. CDR1 and CDR2 (germline): SEHNR, FQNEAQ (reference sequence). The DNA of the CDR3 is TGTGCCAGCAGCTCTCCGGGACAGGGGGCCTATGGCTACACCATC. Residues: CASSSPGQGAYGYTI.

This clonotype occurred many times. This chain joins TRBV2 and TRBJ2-3; TRBD2 aligns across 7 bases. Germline loops: CDR1 SNHLY, CDR2 FYNNEI. The CDR3 sequence is 14 residues long. Losses at the gene ends were 5 bases for V and 6 bases for J; bases not matched to a gene: 8. CDR3 amino acids: CASSNLRGRDTQYF. In DNA, the CDR3 is TGTGCCAGCAGTAACTTGCGGGGGAGGGATACGCAGTATTTT.

This clonotype was seen many times. The genes are TRBV3-1 and TRBJ1-1; D remains unclear. The germline CDR1 and CDR2 sequences are LGHDT and YNNKEL (reference sequence). The CDR3 is 11 amino acids. V gave up 7 bases and J gave up 11 bases, with 14 bases separating them. CDR3 DNA: TGTGCCAGCACCGGGCCCGCCGGGGCTTTCTTT. Translated, it gives CASTGPAGAFF.

This clonotype has ten or more counts. The chain uses TRBV13 and TRBJ1-1; D remains ambiguous. The CDR3 runs to 11 residues. The germline V and J ends were trimmed by 5 bases and 5 bases, with 6 bases remaining between them. Germline V gives CDR1 PRHDT, CDR2 FYEKMQ (reference sequence). The CDR3: CASSIVTEAFF. The CDR3 DNA sequence: TGTGCCAGCAGCATCGTGACTGAAGCTTTCTTT.

Many counts were recorded for this clonotype. This chain uses TRBV10-3 with TRBJ2-7; D may be TRBD2 (5 bases). The CDR3 sequence is 13 residues long. V gave up 3 bases and J gave up 2 bases, with 8 bases separating them. Germline V gives CDR1 ENHRY, CDR2 SYGVKD. The CDR3 region is CAISDGEPYEQYF. DNA for the CDR3: TGTGCCATCAGTGACGGGGAACCCTACGAGCAGTACTTC.

This clonotype appeared many times. The rearrangement uses TRBV7-8 and TRBJ2-4; D may be TRBD2 (5 bases). CDR3 length equals 21 residues. V shed 1 base and J shed 6 bases, with 31 bases lying between them. Per germline, CDR1 SGHVS and CDR2 FQNEAQ. CDR3 residues: CASSLVSGSNQGSLTLNIQYF. CDR3 in DNA: TGTGCCAGCAGCTTAGTGAGTGGCAGTAATCAAGGGAGTTTGACCCTAAACATTCAGTACTTC.

This clonotype was detected many times. This chain's CDR3 is CASSMTVLNEQFF. CDR3 sequence (DNA): TGTGCCAGCAGCATGACGGTTTTGAATGAGCAGTTCTTC. This sequence joins TRBV7-8 and TRBJ2-1, with D hard to call. The V and J ends lost 5 bases and 7 bases respectively, with 12 bases between them. This CDR3 is built from 13 residues. Germline CDR1 and CDR2: SGHVS and FQNEAQ.

This clonotype was counted many times. DNA of the CDR3: TGTGCCAGCAGCCGGACAGAATCTAACTATGGCTACACCTTC. Protein sequence: CASSRTESNYGYTF. The rearrangement joins TRBV6-2 or TRBV6-3 to TRBJ1-2, with TRBD1 as a possible D gene (6 bases). The CDR3 sequence is 14 residues long. Germline loops: CDR1 MNHEY, CDR2 SVGEGT. Trimming shortened V by 6 bases and J by 0 bases, and 11 bases separated the two germline ends.

J is TRBJ2-2 and V is TRBV5-1, with D maybe TRBD1 (6 bases). V was pared by 1 base and J by 1 base, with 11 bases between. CDR3 length: 16 amino acids. CDR1 is SGHRS, CDR2 YFSETQ, per germline. The DNA of the CDR3 is TGCGCCAGCAGCTTGCAACAGGGCGGGAACACCGGGGAGCTGTTTTTT. Protein sequence: CASSLQQGGNTGELFF.

In its sample, this clonotype was seen many times. This chain uses TRBV20-1 with TRBJ1-1; D call uncertain. Germline CDR1 is DFQATT and CDR2 is SNEGSKA (reference sequence). The length of the CDR3 is 15 residues. The V end was cut by 6 bases, the J end by 4 bases, with 21 bases between. CDR3 region: CSATPDGSLSTEAFF. In DNA form, the CDR3 reads TGCAGTGCCACCCCGGACGGGAGTCTTAGCACTGAAGCTTTCTTT.

Of note for this clonotype: A read error is likely here: a far larger clone is one base away. This chain connects TRBV13 to TRBJ1-2, with D unclear. This CDR3 spans 14 amino acids. V lost 11 bases, J lost 2 bases, and 18 bases lay in between. Germline assignment: CDR1 PRHDT and CDR2 FYEKMQ (reference sequence). CDR3 sequence reads: CAVGSGGINYGYTF. The CDR3 nucleotides read TGTGCCGTAGGATCCGGAGGGATAAACTATGGCTACACCTTC.